A selection of T cell receptor beta chains follows, all from one sample in a study of CXCR3-negative and CXCR3-positive naive CD8 T cells. TCRdb derives one entry per CDR3 protein from the 5' RACE reads, leaving out DNA. This sample's clone table lists 150,000 to 160,000 distinct CDR3 sequences. The source material was naive CXCR3+ CD8+ T cells from blood. The receptors stem from a human donor in good health. Some clones in this sample may be carry-over from other donors' samples. The CDR3 runs from the conserved cysteine through the conserved F or W. The order of the fields is V gene, J gene, CDR3 protein.

V gene: TRBV4-3
J gene: TRBJ2-7
CDR3 protein: CASSQDNGGSYEQYF

V gene: TRBV5-5
J gene: TRBJ2-7
CDR3 protein: CASSPKQTTYEQYF

V gene: TRBV29-1
J gene: TRBJ2-7
CDR3 protein: CSVTWGSGEQYF

V gene: TRBV28
J gene: TRBJ2-5
CDR3 protein: CASSGTRRETQYF

V gene: TRBV11-2
J gene: TRBJ1-2
CDR3 protein: CASSSTAGSHYGYTF

V gene: TRBV5-5
J gene: TRBJ2-7
CDR3 protein: CASRHDPAAYEQYF

V gene: TRBV29-1
J gene: TRBJ1-2
CDR3 protein: CSARDSGVYGYTF

V gene: TRBV12-3/TRBV12-4
J gene: TRBJ1-2
CDR3 protein: CASSLEPSRGYGYTF

V gene: TRBV15
J gene: TRBJ1-5
CDR3 protein: CATSVQGNGNQPQHF

V gene: TRBV7-9
J gene: TRBJ2-1
CDR3 protein: CASSLFSVYEQFF

V gene: TRBV21-1
J gene: TRBJ1-5
CDR3 protein: CASSRDRVDFGNQPQHF

V gene: TRBV6-4
J gene: TRBJ2-5
CDR3 protein: CASSDRLAGARETQYF

V gene: TRBV7-2
J gene: TRBJ2-1
CDR3 protein: CASSLGVASGGNYEQFF

V gene: TRBV27
J gene: TRBJ1-1
CDR3 protein: CASSFGLSNTEAFF

V gene: TRBV23-1
J gene: TRBJ2-1
CDR3 protein: CPSSQPPRGATGNEQFF

V gene: TRBV9
J gene: TRBJ2-1
CDR3 protein: CASSVEARNYNEQFF

V gene: TRBV15
J gene: TRBJ2-1
CDR3 protein: CATTTTLNSYNEQFF

V gene: TRBV14
J gene: TRBJ2-7
CDR3 protein: CASSPTTARGLNEQYF

V gene: TRBV9
J gene: TRBJ2-3
CDR3 protein: CASSVENAGAPTDTQYF

V gene: TRBV20-1
J gene: TRBJ2-1
CDR3 protein: CSARGLAGVITYNEQFF

V gene: TRBV7-6
J gene: TRBJ2-3
CDR3 protein: CASTLSTGGADTQYF

V gene: TRBV5-6
J gene: TRBJ1-6
CDR3 protein: CASSFFVPNSPLHF

V gene: TRBV5-1
J gene: TRBJ2-1
CDR3 protein: CASQRENEQFF

V gene: TRBV28
J gene: TRBJ2-1
CDR3 protein: CASTKGSSYNEQFF

V gene: TRBV6-5
J gene: TRBJ1-1
CDR3 protein: CASSLGTGRNTEAFF

V gene: TRBV15
J gene: TRBJ1-4
CDR3 protein: CATSRGSTDKLFF